The next 21 T cell receptor beta chains were all read from a single sample in a study of blood T cell repertoires in COVID-19. TCRdb's table, derived via immunoSEQ multiplex PCR, lists solely in-frame clones and lacks some. The table lists 310,000 or so clones, over 80% of them singletons. Sample: peripheral blood. The receptor set was obtained from a man under 40 with COVID-19, enrolled during active disease.

The chain employs TRBV28 and TRBJ1-4; D is ambiguous. Trimming pared 6 bases from V and 4 bases from J, leaving 9 bases between. The CDR3 loop spans 13 amino acids. CDR1 is MDHEN and CDR2 is SYDVKM in the germline V gene. The CDR3 DNA reads TGTGCCAGCAGACGCGCCGATAATGAAAAACTGTTTTTT. Protein sequence: CASRRADNEKLFF.

This rearrangement joins TRBV6-5 to TRBJ1-1; weak D call: TRBD1 (6 bases). This CDR3 is built from 13 residues. Trimming took 7 bases from V and 7 from J, leaving 16 bases between them. In germline, CDR1 is MNHEY, CDR2 SVGAGI. This CDR3 is CASNLGGGIEAFF. The CDR3 coding sequence is TGTGCCAGCAACTTAGGGGGGGGCATTGAAGCTTTCTTT.

This sequence joins TRBV4-3 and TRBJ2-1, with 12 bases matching TRBD2. The trim removed 1 base at V and 3 bases at J, leaving 13 bases unmatched. The CDR3 spans 20 residues. The V gene's germline CDR1 is LGHNA and CDR2 YSLEER. CDR3: CASSQVRGLAGPPLYNEQFF. The DNA for the CDR3 is TGCGCCAGCAGCCAAGTACGGGGACTAGCGGGCCCTCCCCTCTACAATGAGCAGTTCTTC.

The rearrangement joins TRBV5-3 to TRBJ1-6; 8 nucleotides match TRBD1. TRBV5-3 is known as an ORF, though its function is uncertain. V lost 5 bases and J lost 0; bases outside the gene matches: 7. The CDR3 is made up of 17 amino acids. CDR3 sequence reads: CARRHTGGSSYNSPLHF. For the CDR3, the DNA is TGTGCCAGAAGGCATACAGGGGGTAGCTCCTATAATTCACCCCTCCACTTT.

The chain combines TRBV29-1 with TRBJ1-4; D is perhaps TRBD1 (6 bases). The CDR3 extends over 12 amino acids. CDR1 is SQVTM and CDR2 is ANQGSEA in the germline V gene. CDR3 DNA sequence: TGCAGTTGGAAGACGCAGGGGGAAAAACTGTTTTTT. It yields the protein CSWKTQGEKLFF.

The gene calls are TRBV3-1 (or the pseudogene TRBV3-2) and TRBJ2-3; TRBD2 matches at 13 bases. The CDR3 length is 22 residues. The germline gives CDR1 LGHDT, CDR2 YNNKEL (reference sequence). V was clipped by 0 bases and J by 0 bases; unmatched bases: 15. The CDR3 loop reads CASSQDLKGLAGNYLSTDTQYF. In DNA form, the CDR3 reads TGTGCCAGCAGCCAAGATCTCAAGGGACTAGCGGGGAATTACCTTAGCACAGATACGCAGTATTTT.

The chain couples TRBV5-1 to TRBJ2-1, with 9 bases matching TRBD1. The CDR3 contains 17 residues. Germline V gives CDR1 SGHRS, CDR2 YFSETQ. With V trimmed by 0 bases and J by 0 bases, 4 bases remained unmatched. The DNA for the CDR3 is TGCGCCAGCAGCTTGGGGACAGGGGCCAGCTCCTACAATGAGCAGTTCTTC. Its translation: CASSLGTGASSYNEQFF.

This chain joins TRBV10-1 and TRBJ1-3, with a weak D call TRBD1 (5 bases). This CDR3 has 19 amino acids. The ends were cut back, 0 bases at V and 0 bases at J, with 18 bases in the middle. Germline V CDR1 and CDR2: WNHNN, SYGVQD (reference sequence). CDR3 sequence reads: CASSESASKGLPSGNTIYF. CDR3 nucleotide sequence: TGCGCCAGCAGTGAGTCAGCGTCAAAGGGGCTCCCCTCTGGAAACACCATATATTTT.

The CDR3 DNA reads TGTGCCAGCAGCTTTTTACAGGGGAGCCATAGCAATCAGCCCCAGCATTTT. Amino acid sequence: CASSFLQGSHSNQPQHF. The genes are TRBV5-8 and TRBJ1-5; 7 positions match TRBD1. V lost 2 bases and J lost 0; bases outside the gene matches: 8. CDR3 length: 17 residues. CDR1 is SGHTS, CDR2 YDEGEE, per germline.

The V and J genes are TRBV7-3 and TRBJ2-1, with 8 bases that match TRBD2. CDR1 and CDR2 (germline): SGHTA, FQGTGA. The CDR3 has 16 amino acids. The junction had 14 bases not matched to a gene; V was cut back by 5 bases and J by 8 bases. The CDR3 is CASSATSGSSSHEQFF. As DNA, the CDR3 is TGTGCCAGCAGCGCCACCAGCGGGAGCTCGTCTCATGAGCAGTTCTTC.

The chain has TRBV6-5 and TRBJ2-7; D ambiguous. V lost 0 bases and J 2 bases, leaving 8 bases between the germline ends. Germline assignment: CDR1 MNHEY and CDR2 SVGAGI. The CDR3 has 14 amino acids. The CDR3, as DNA: TGTGCCAGCAGTTACTCTAGAGATCCCTACGAGCAGTACTTC. It codes for CASSYSRDPYEQYF.

This sequence joins TRBV5-1 and TRBJ2-3, with D maybe TRBD2 (5 bases). CDR1 SGHRS and CDR2 YFSETQ come from the germline V gene. CDR3 length: 16 amino acids. Trimming pared 0 bases from V and 2 bases from J, leaving 13 bases between. CDR3 nucleotide sequence: TGCGCCAGCAGCTTGGTTCCCAGGACTCCCACAGATACGCAGTATTTT. Its translation: CASSLVPRTPTDTQYF.

The J gene is TRBJ2-7, the V gene TRBV5-8, with no clear D. The CDR3 covers 17 residues. Germline CDR1 and CDR2: SGHTS and YDEGEE. The V end lost 4 bases, the J end lost 5 bases, and 25 bases lay between the germline ends. CDR3 nucleotide sequence: TGTGCCAGCAGCCCCCCGCTCATCAGTCTTCGTTTGGACGAGCAGTACTTC. This codes for CASSPPLISLRLDEQYF.

The chain joins TRBV5-1 to TRBJ1-5, with D perhaps TRBD1 (6 bases). V lost 0 bases, J lost 5 bases, and 9 bases lay in between. CDR1 and CDR2 from the germline V gene are SGHRS and YFSETQ. The CDR3 sequence is 14 residues long. CDR3 protein: CASSLGQAHQPQHF. In nucleotides, the CDR3 is TGCGCCAGCAGCTTGGGACAGGCCCATCAGCCCCAGCATTTT.

The V call is TRBV7-2, the J call TRBJ2-1; D is perhaps TRBD2 (7 bases). The CDR3 loop spans 13 amino acids. Germline V lookup: CDR1 SGHTA, CDR2 FQGNSA. Deletions cut 5 bases from V and 5 bases from J, with 10 bases between. CDR3: CASSGGANNEQFF. As DNA, the CDR3 is TGTGCCAGCAGCGGGGGGGCAAACAATGAGCAGTTCTTC.

The chain is built from TRBV30 and TRBJ1-1, with 7 nucleotides matching TRBD1. Unmatched junction bases numbered 7, after V lost 5 bases and J lost 7 bases. Germline V CDR1 and CDR2: GTSNPN, SVGIG (reference sequence). CDR3 length: 12 residues. CDR3 protein: CAWAGTAYEAFF. The CDR3 nucleotides are TGTGCCTGGGCCGGGACAGCATATGAAGCTTTCTTT.

The rearrangement links TRBV5-1 to TRBJ2-7, with 7 bases matching TRBD1. The CDR3 length is 16 residues. Trimming cost V 0 bases and J 3 bases; bases outside gene matches: 9. CDR1 SGHRS and CDR2 YFSETQ come from the germline V gene. The DNA for the CDR3 is TGCGCCAGCAGCTTGGAAGGGTGGGACAGTAGCTACGAGCAGTACTTC. This translates into CASSLEGWDSSYEQYF.

The rearrangement joins TRBV29-1 to TRBJ2-7; TRBD1 matches at 11 bases. Germline V CDR1 and CDR2: SQVTM, ANQGSEA. The junction had 9 bases not matched to a gene; V was cut back by 8 bases and J by 6 bases. This CDR3 has 13 amino acids. The CDR3 sequence: CSPKEGQGVEQYF. CDR3 in DNA: TGCAGCCCTAAGGAGGGACAGGGGGTCGAGCAGTACTTC.

The chain combines TRBV18 with TRBJ1-2; no definite D call. The CDR3 runs 16 residues. Between the trimmed V and J ends, which lost 1 base and 4 bases, there was a span of 16 bases. The germline V gene encodes CDR1 KGHSH and CDR2 LQKENI. The CDR3 reads CASSPRSRDLGYGYTF. Written as DNA, the CDR3 is TGTGCCAGCTCACCACGGAGTAGAGACCTTGGCTATGGCTACACCTTC.

This chain uses TRBV20-1 with TRBJ1-5; D is unresolved. V gave up 3 bases and J gave up 9 bases, with 12 bases separating them. The CDR3 consists of 12 residues. Looked up from germline, CDR1 is DFQATT and CDR2 is SNEGSKA (reference sequence). DNA of the CDR3: TGCAGTGCTAGTCCCGGAGGTCCGCCCCAGCATTTT. Protein product: CSASPGGPPQHF.

This clone occurred many times. The CDR3 sequence is CASSWPGQGVNEQFF. The CDR3 nucleotides are TGTGCCAGCAGTTGGCCCGGGCAGGGCGTAAATGAGCAGTTCTTC. The chain employs TRBV27 and TRBJ2-1; a weak D match, TRBD1 (5 bases). Trimming removed 4 bases from V and 7 bases from J, with 17 bases in between. Germline lookup yields CDR1 MNHEY and CDR2 SMNVEV (reference sequence). There are 15 residues in the CDR3.